This T cell receptor (beta chain) was sequenced for a study of T cells in localized non-small cell lung cancer. Notes on the study in general: Overall survival was longer when the density of T cells in the blood was higher. Uninvolved neighboring lung showed the greatest T cell clonality, exceeding tumor. Heterogeneity stays possible, as sequencing covered only one tumor region. In adjacent lung, a median approximately 60 of the top 100 tumor clones were found.

Produced via immunoSEQ multiplex PCR; TCRdb's table is partial and in-frame only. This sample has some 19,000 clones, with about nine tenths found just once. The CDR3 consists of 14 residues. The germline V and J ends were trimmed by 7 bases and 2 bases, with 13 bases remaining between them. From germline, CDR1 is LNHDA and CDR2 SQIVND (reference sequence). A word on this clone: Its antigen is unidentified.

The TCR originated in a male donor aged 60 or older with stage I squamous cell lung carcinoma. The gene calls are TRBV19 and TRBJ2-3; TRBD2 is a possible D gene (5 bases). The input for sequencing was peripheral blood, taken before any cancer treatment. CDR3 nucleotide sequence: TGTGCCAGTACCCTTAGCGACACCACAGATACGCAGTATTTT. Residues: CASTLSDTTDTQYF.